Listed below are T cell receptor beta chains from one sample, sequenced in a study of blood T cell repertoires in COVID-19. Assay used: immunoSEQ multiplex PCR; TCRdb lists only in-frame clones, some missing. There are around 160,000 clones in the sample; 78% occur only once, and roughly 13% lies in the top ten. The sample taken for sequencing was peripheral blood. These receptors all come from an elderly woman with acute or convalescent COVID-19. Each CDR3 is given with its conserved first and last residue. The order of the fields is V gene, clone size, D gene, J gene, CDR3 protein, CDR3 DNA. A D gene is named only where the DNA matches it firmly. Where a row states a size, it is once, few, many or the class of an expanded clone; other rows omit it.

v_call: TRBV6-5; clone_size: -; d_call: TRBD1; j_call: TRBJ2-7; cdr3_aa: CASSYGQGVFF; cdr3_nt: TGTGCCAGCAGTTACGGCCAGGGGGTTTTCTTC
v_call: TRBV9; clone_size: -; d_call: -; j_call: TRBJ1-2; cdr3_aa: CASSVGEDTDHGYTF; cdr3_nt: TGTGCCAGCAGCGTAGGAGAGGACACGGATCATGGCTACACCTTC
v_call: TRBV6-5; clone_size: -; d_call: -; j_call: TRBJ1-1; cdr3_aa: CASRTAGTLNTEAFF; cdr3_nt: TGTGCCAGCAGAACAGCCGGGACACTGAACACTGAAGCTTTCTTT
v_call: TRBV5-1; clone_size: -; d_call: -; j_call: TRBJ1-2; cdr3_aa: CASSLAGVLYGYTF; cdr3_nt: TGCGCCAGCAGTCTGGCGGGGGTCCTCTATGGCTACACCTTC
v_call: TRBV28; clone_size: once; d_call: -; j_call: TRBJ1-6; cdr3_aa: CASTPQRQTLSPLHF; cdr3_nt: TGTGCCAGCACCCCCCAGCGCCAGACCCTTTCGCCCCTCCACTTT
v_call: TRBV2; clone_size: -; d_call: TRBD2; j_call: TRBJ2-7; cdr3_aa: CASSVSGGGSEQYF; cdr3_nt: TGTGCCAGCAGTGTTAGCGGGGGGGGGTCCGAGCAGTACTTC
v_call: TRBV2; clone_size: few; d_call: -; j_call: TRBJ2-7; cdr3_aa: CASSERNSPKDEQYF; cdr3_nt: TGTGCCAGCAGTGAACGGAACAGCCCGAAGGACGAGCAGTACTTC
v_call: TRBV24-1; clone_size: -; d_call: TRBD1; j_call: TRBJ2-5; cdr3_aa: CATSDYTGVLVKETQYF; cdr3_nt: TGTGCCACCAGTGATTACACAGGGGTTCTAGTTAAAGAGACCCAGTACTTC
v_call: TRBV4-2; clone_size: -; d_call: TRBD2; j_call: TRBJ2-1; cdr3_aa: CASSQDTGAGASNEQFF; cdr3_nt: TGTGCCAGCAGCCAAGATACGGGAGCGGGAGCTTCCAATGAGCAGTTCTTC
v_call: TRBV15; clone_size: -; d_call: -; j_call: TRBJ2-3; cdr3_aa: CATSRGAVAADTQYF; cdr3_nt: TGTGCCACCAGCAGAGGGGCTGTTGCCGCAGATACGCAGTATTTT
v_call: TRBV28; clone_size: -; d_call: -; j_call: TRBJ1-3; cdr3_aa: CASSSGSGNTIYF; cdr3_nt: TGTGCCAGCAGCTCGGGCTCTGGAAACACCATATATTTT
v_call: TRBV28; clone_size: -; d_call: -; j_call: TRBJ1-5; cdr3_aa: CASKAGVRNQPQHF; cdr3_nt: TGTGCCAGCAAGGCAGGGGTACGTAATCAGCCCCAGCATTTT
v_call: TRBV2; clone_size: -; d_call: -; j_call: TRBJ2-2; cdr3_aa: CASSEAGGPTGELFF; cdr3_nt: TGTGCCAGCAGTGAAGCTGGAGGGCCCACCGGGGAGCTGTTTTTT
v_call: TRBV6-2/TRBV6-3; clone_size: -; d_call: -; j_call: TRBJ2-7; cdr3_aa: CASSYSAGYEQYF; cdr3_nt: TGTGCCAGCAGTTACTCGGCTGGCTACGAGCAGTACTTC
v_call: TRBV27; clone_size: -; d_call: TRBD1; j_call: TRBJ2-2; cdr3_aa: CASRGQGAYTGELFF; cdr3_nt: TGTGCCAGCAGGGGACAGGGGGCATACACCGGGGAGCTGTTTTTT
v_call: TRBV19; clone_size: -; d_call: TRBD2; j_call: TRBJ2-1; cdr3_aa: CASSILAGGRGEQFF; cdr3_nt: TGTGCCAGTAGTATACTAGCGGGAGGGCGGGGTGAGCAGTTCTTC
v_call: TRBV29-1; clone_size: -; d_call: TRBD1; j_call: TRBJ2-3; cdr3_aa: CSAGMGQGHGDTQYF; cdr3_nt: TGCAGCGCCGGGATGGGACAGGGGCATGGAGATACGCAGTATTTT
v_call: TRBV6-1; clone_size: -; d_call: -; j_call: TRBJ1-5; cdr3_aa: CASSEGDFLSNQPQHF; cdr3_nt: TGTGCCAGCAGTGAGGGGGACTTTCTTAGCAATCAGCCCCAGCATTTT
v_call: TRBV6-2/TRBV6-3; clone_size: -; d_call: TRBD2; j_call: TRBJ2-3; cdr3_aa: CASSYLAGGRTDTQYF; cdr3_nt: TGTGCCAGCAGTTACCTAGCGGGGGGGCGGACAGATACGCAGTATTTT
v_call: TRBV10-2; clone_size: -; d_call: -; j_call: TRBJ1-5; cdr3_aa: CASSDGGNQPQHF; cdr3_nt: TGCGCCAGCAGTGATGGAGGGAATCAGCCCCAGCATTTT
v_call: TRBV3-1/TRBV3-2; clone_size: -; d_call: TRBD1; j_call: TRBJ1-1; cdr3_aa: CASSPFPGQGWSAEAFF; cdr3_nt: TGTGCCAGCAGCCCCTTCCCGGGACAGGGGTGGAGTGCTGAAGCTTTCTTT
v_call: TRBV19; clone_size: -; d_call: TRBD1; j_call: TRBJ1-6; cdr3_aa: CASRGDRVGSPLHF; cdr3_nt: TGTGCCAGTCGAGGTGACAGGGTTGGATCACCCCTCCACTTT
v_call: TRBV28; clone_size: -; d_call: -; j_call: TRBJ1-4; cdr3_aa: CAVAGGREKLFF; cdr3_nt: TGTGCCGTCGCCGGGGGACGCGAAAAACTGTTTTTT
v_call: TRBV18; clone_size: -; d_call: -; j_call: TRBJ1-2; cdr3_aa: CASSLGGTDNGYTF; cdr3_nt: TGTGCCAGCTCCCTTGGAGGGACGGACAACGGCTACACCTTC
v_call: TRBV6-5; clone_size: -; d_call: -; j_call: TRBJ2-7; cdr3_aa: CASPLAVWHEQYF; cdr3_nt: TGTGCCAGTCCCCTCGCTGTTTGGCACGAGCAGTACTTC
v_call: TRBV6-5; clone_size: -; d_call: TRBD1; j_call: TRBJ1-1; cdr3_aa: CASSWEQGAEAFF; cdr3_nt: TGTGCCAGCAGCTGGGAACAGGGGGCTGAAGCTTTCTTT
v_call: TRBV12-3/TRBV12-4; clone_size: few; d_call: -; j_call: TRBJ2-7; cdr3_aa: CASKQDSRDEQYF; cdr3_nt: TGTGCCAGCAAACAAGACAGCAGAGACGAGCAGTACTTC
v_call: TRBV9; clone_size: -; d_call: TRBD1; j_call: TRBJ2-7; cdr3_aa: CASSVVPGGYEQYF; cdr3_nt: TGTGCCAGCAGCGTAGTCCCAGGGGGCTACGAGCAGTACTTC
v_call: TRBV19; clone_size: -; d_call: TRBD1; j_call: TRBJ1-1; cdr3_aa: CASSADRGTEAFF; cdr3_nt: TGTGCCAGTAGTGCGGACAGGGGAACTGAAGCTTTCTTT
v_call: TRBV6-5; clone_size: -; d_call: -; j_call: TRBJ2-7; cdr3_aa: CASAGSGYEQYF; cdr3_nt: TGTGCCAGCGCGGGTAGCGGCTACGAGCAGTACTTC
v_call: TRBV4-1; clone_size: -; d_call: -; j_call: TRBJ1-2; cdr3_aa: CASSPWAQGQSSGYTF; cdr3_nt: TGCGCCAGCAGCCCCTGGGCCCAAGGACAGTCAAGTGGCTACACCTTC
v_call: TRBV18; clone_size: once; d_call: TRBD1; j_call: TRBJ2-1; cdr3_aa: CASSPARGSYNEQFF; cdr3_nt: TGTGCCAGCTCACCAGCCAGGGGGAGTTACAATGAGCAGTTCTTC
v_call: TRBV3-1/TRBV3-2; clone_size: -; d_call: -; j_call: TRBJ1-5; cdr3_aa: CASSQGRTDNQPQHF; cdr3_nt: TGTGCCAGCAGCCAAGGTAGGACAGATAATCAGCCCCAGCATTTT
v_call: TRBV18; clone_size: -; d_call: TRBD1; j_call: TRBJ2-7; cdr3_aa: CASSPGTVSYEQYF; cdr3_nt: TGTGCCAGCTCACCCGGGACAGTGTCTTACGAGCAGTACTTC
v_call: TRBV5-1; clone_size: -; d_call: -; j_call: TRBJ2-1; cdr3_aa: CASSGSQTYNEQFF; cdr3_nt: TGCGCCAGCAGCGGTTCCCAGACCTACAATGAGCAGTTCTTC
v_call: TRBV11-2; clone_size: -; d_call: -; j_call: TRBJ2-3; cdr3_aa: CASSPGSRADTQYF; cdr3_nt: TGTGCCAGCAGCCCAGGGTCTCGGGCAGATACGCAGTATTTT
v_call: TRBV4-1; clone_size: -; d_call: TRBD2; j_call: TRBJ2-3; cdr3_aa: CASSQDHGTSSTDTQYF; cdr3_nt: TGCGCCAGCAGCCAAGATCATGGGACTAGCAGCACAGATACGCAGTATTTT
v_call: TRBV2; clone_size: -; d_call: TRBD1; j_call: TRBJ1-1; cdr3_aa: CASSPRTGGTEAFF; cdr3_nt: TGTGCCAGCTCACCTCGGACAGGGGGCACTGAAGCTTTCTTT
v_call: TRBV28; clone_size: -; d_call: -; j_call: TRBJ1-1; cdr3_aa: CASRLSREGTEAFF; cdr3_nt: TGTGCCAGCAGGCTTTCGAGAGAGGGCACTGAAGCTTTCTTT
v_call: TRBV6-1; clone_size: -; d_call: -; j_call: TRBJ1-5; cdr3_aa: CASSEGRGKQPQHF; cdr3_nt: TGTGCCAGCAGTGAAGGGAGGGGTAAGCAGCCCCAGCATTTT
v_call: TRBV7-9; clone_size: -; d_call: -; j_call: TRBJ2-7; cdr3_aa: CASSSQGYEQYF; cdr3_nt: TGTGCCAGCAGCTCACAGGGTTACGAGCAGTACTTC
v_call: TRBV3-1/TRBV3-2; clone_size: many; d_call: -; j_call: TRBJ1-5; cdr3_aa: CASSQDGSRHRSNQPQHF; cdr3_nt: TGTGCCAGCAGCCAAGATGGCAGTAGACATCGTAGCAATCAGCCCCAGCATTTT
v_call: TRBV4-1; clone_size: once; d_call: -; j_call: TRBJ1-2; cdr3_aa: CASSQQLQGPYYGYTF; cdr3_nt: TGCGCCAGCAGCCAACAACTCCAGGGGCCCTACTATGGCTACACCTTC
v_call: TRBV14; clone_size: -; d_call: -; j_call: TRBJ2-4; cdr3_aa: CASSQDRVRRGKAKNIQYF; cdr3_nt: TGTGCCAGCAGCCAAGATCGGGTTCGCCGGGGGAAGGCCAAAAACATTCAGTACTTC
v_call: TRBV5-5; clone_size: -; d_call: -; j_call: TRBJ1-6; cdr3_aa: CASSKEPGVRNSPLHF; cdr3_nt: TGTGCCAGCAGTAAGGAGCCGGGAGTTCGAAATTCACCCCTCCACTTT
v_call: TRBV7-8; clone_size: few; d_call: TRBD1; j_call: TRBJ2-1; cdr3_aa: CASSPRQGAYNEQFF; cdr3_nt: TGTGCCAGCAGCCCGCGACAGGGGGCCTACAATGAGCAGTTCTTC
v_call: TRBV5-8; clone_size: -; d_call: -; j_call: TRBJ2-2; cdr3_aa: CASSLEANDGRGAVF; cdr3_nt: TGTGCCAGCAGCTTGGAGGCCAACGATGGGCGGGGAGCTGTTTTT
v_call: TRBV4-1; clone_size: once; d_call: -; j_call: TRBJ2-7; cdr3_aa: CASSQEERRVDEQYF; cdr3_nt: TGCGCCAGCAGCCAAGAAGAGAGGCGGGTCGATGAGCAGTACTTC